Listed below are T cell receptor beta chains from one sample, sequenced in a study of blood T cell repertoires in COVID-19. Measured with immunoSEQ multiplex PCR; TCRdb has only the in-frame clones, and not every one. The sample has approximately 300,000 clones; 85% to 90% are singletons. The sample consisted of peripheral blood. All receptors derive from a woman in her twenties or thirties with COVID-19, enrolled during active disease. The CDR3 runs from the conserved cysteine through the conserved F or W. The D gene is left open where the match is weak. The size entry is marked missing in some rows and otherwise reads once, few, many or a size class.

v_gene	abundance	d_gene	j_gene	len	CDR3nt	CDR3aa
TRBV14	few	.	TRBJ1-1	13	TGTGCCAGCAGCCAACAGGGTTTGAGTGAAGCTTTCTTT	CASSQQGLSEAFF
TRBV7-8	.	TRBD1	TRBJ1-5	14	TGTGCCAGCAGCTGGACAGGGAGCAATCAGCCCCAGCATTTT	CASSWTGSNQPQHF
TRBV6-5	.	.	TRBJ1-2	15	TGTGCCAGCAGCCGAGACCGGGGACTAATCTATGGCTACACCTTC	CASSRDRGLIYGYTF
TRBV25-1	.	.	TRBJ2-5	13	TGTGCCAGCAGTGATCGCAACAAAGAGACCCAGTACTTC	CASSDRNKETQYF
TRBV21-1	once	.	TRBJ1-5	18	TGTGCCAGCAGCACCATCGGGGACAGGGTTGGCGGCAATCAGCCCCAGCATTTT	CASSTIGDRVGGNQPQHF
TRBV24-1	once	.	TRBJ2-5	16	TGTGCCACCAGTGATTTCGACGGCAGGGGCCCAGAGACCCAGTACTTC	CATSDFDGRGPETQYF
TRBV6-2/TRBV6-3	.	TRBD1	TRBJ2-3	11	TGTGCCAGCAGTAGAACAGGGGACCCGTATTTT	CASSRTGDPYF
TRBV2	.	.	TRBJ2-2	13	TGTGCCAGCAGCCCAACGGAGGGGCAGGAGCTGTTTTTT	CASSPTEGQELFF
TRBV6-6	few	.	TRBJ1-5	16	TGTGCCAGCAGTTCGACGGGGGGAGGGGAGGGTCAGCCCCAGCATTTT	CASSSTGGGEGQPQHF
TRBV5-8	.	.	TRBJ2-7	13	TGTGCCAGCACCCCCGAGGAAGACTACGAGCAGTACTTC	CASTPEEDYEQYF
TRBV28	.	.	TRBJ1-4	13	TGTGCCAGCACGGGGGGTACTAATGAAAAACTGTTTTTT	CASTGGTNEKLFF
TRBV5-8	.	TRBD2	TRBJ2-3	17	TGTGCCAGCAGCCGTGGCGTTGCGACTAGCCGGCCAGATACGCAGTATTTT	CASSRGVATSRPDTQYF
TRBV7-9	.	.	TRBJ2-5	16	TGTGCCAGCAGCTTAGCATTTAGGACACCGCTGGGGACCCAGTACTTC	CASSLAFRTPLGTQYF
TRBV2	.	TRBD1	TRBJ1-2	14	TGTGCCAGCAGTGAAAGCCACAGGGGACCTGGCTACACCTTC	CASSESHRGPGYTF
TRBV3-1/TRBV3-2	once	.	TRBJ2-6	14	TGTGCCAGCAGCCTTAGATCCGGGGCCAACGTCCTGACTTTC	CASSLRSGANVLTF
TRBV27	.	.	TRBJ2-3	13	TGTGCCAGCAGTTTCGGGGGAACAGATACGCAGTATTTT	CASSFGGTDTQYF
TRBV30	.	.	TRBJ1-1	13	TGTGCCTGGAGTCGACAGAGAAACACTGAAGCTTTCTTT	CAWSRQRNTEAFF
TRBV6-6	once	.	TRBJ1-6	11	TGTGCCAGCGATGGGGGCGGACCCCTCCACTTT	CASDGGGPLHF
TRBV11-2	.	.	TRBJ1-1	12	TGTGCCAGCAGCTCGGCCGAGGGTACTCCTTTCTTT	CASSSAEGTPFF
TRBV9	.	TRBD1	TRBJ1-2	15	TGTGCCAGCAGCGTTGGAGCAGGGGGCGCAGGAGGCTACACCTTC	CASSVGAGGAGGYTF
TRBV27	.	.	TRBJ1-1	13	TGTGCCAGCAGTTTCCACCCCGGGACTGAAGCTTTCTTT	CASSFHPGTEAFF
TRBV5-1	.	TRBD1	TRBJ1-6	15	TGCGCCAGCAGCCTGGAAGGGGGCGGCAATTCACCCCTCCACTTT	CASSLEGGGNSPLHF
TRBV10-2	.	TRBD1	TRBJ1-5	12	TGCGCCACCGGACAGGGTAATCAGCCCCAGCATTTT	CATGQGNQPQHF
TRBV19	.	TRBD1	TRBJ2-1	15	TGTGCCAGTACCTACGGGACAGGGGGCCCAAATGAGCAGTTCTTC	CASTYGTGGPNEQFF
TRBV7-3	.	TRBD1	TRBJ1-2	14	TGTGCCAGCGGTACCGGGACAGGGGCCGGCGGCTACACCTTC	CASGTGTGAGGYTF
TRBV7-9	.	TRBD2	TRBJ2-1	17	TGTGCCAGCAGCCCACCGGGAGGGGCTCCGTCCTACAATGAGCAGTTCTTC	CASSPPGGAPSYNEQFF
TRBV9	.	TRBD1	TRBJ2-5	15	TGTGCCAGCAGCGTAGGAGGGACAGGGGGGGAGACCCAGTACTTC	CASSVGGTGGETQYF
TRBV25-1	.	TRBD1	TRBJ1-6	13	TGTGCCAGCAGAGGGACAGGGGACTCACCCCTCCACTTT	CASRGTGDSPLHF
TRBV30	once	.	TRBJ2-7	14	TGTGCCTGGAGTGTACAGGCGGGGGCGTACGAGCAGTACTTC	CAWSVQAGAYEQYF
TRBV5-4	.	.	TRBJ1-1	13	TGTGCCAGCAGCCGGGATTTCGAGACTGAAGCTTTCTTT	CASSRDFETEAFF
TRBV4-1	.	.	TRBJ1-2	14	TGCGCCAGCAGCCAAGCGCCGGGGATTGATGGCTACACCTTC	CASSQAPGIDGYTF
TRBV3-1/TRBV3-2	.	TRBD1	TRBJ1-1	14	TGTGCCAGCAGCCTTCGGACAGGGGGCCCAGAAGCTTTCTTT	CASSLRTGGPEAFF
TRBV9	.	TRBD1	TRBJ2-2	17	TGTGCCAGCAGCTACCCCCGGGGACAGGTCTTTTCCGGGGAGCTGTTTTTT	CASSYPRGQVFSGELFF
TRBV4-1	.	TRBD1	TRBJ1-1	14	TGCGCCAGCAGCTTGGGACAGGGAGACACTGAAGCTTTCTTT	CASSLGQGDTEAFF
TRBV3-1/TRBV3-2	few	TRBD1	TRBJ2-5	17	TGTGCCAGCAGCCAAGAAGGGTACAGGACAGGGGATGAGACCCAGTACTTC	CASSQEGYRTGDETQYF
TRBV11-2	.	.	TRBJ2-2	12	TGTGCCAGCAGCTTAGCTAACGGGGAGCTGTTTTTT	CASSLANGELFF
TRBV7-2	.	.	TRBJ2-2	14	TGTGCCAGCAGCCTCAGACTAAACACCGGGGAGCTGTTTTTT	CASSLRLNTGELFF
TRBV11-3	.	.	TRBJ2-5	14	TGTGCCAGCACCGTTAAGGGACTGCAAGAGACCCAGTACTTC	CASTVKGLQETQYF
TRBV19	.	TRBD1	TRBJ1-3	15	TGTGCCAGTAGTATGGACAGGGGGCTCGAAAACACCATATATTTT	CASSMDRGLENTIYF
TRBV4-1	.	TRBD1	TRBJ1-2	15	TGCGCCAGCAGCCAAGATTCAGGGGGGTGGGGTGGCTACACCTTC	CASSQDSGGWGGYTF
TRBV7-6	.	TRBD1	TRBJ1-6	18	TGTGCCAGCAGCTTAGCGCTGGACAGGGCGGATTCAGATTCACCCCTCCACTTT	CASSLALDRADSDSPLHF
TRBV18	.	.	TRBJ2-7	13	TGTGCCAGCTCACCGAGAACCACGGACGAGCAGTACTTC	CASSPRTTDEQYF
TRBV29-1	once	.	TRBJ2-5	11	TGCAGCGTTGTTGGGGGGTCCGCCCAGTACTTC	CSVVGGSAQYF
TRBV2	.	TRBD1	TRBJ1-3	14	TGTGCCAGCAGTGGGTTACAGGGGAGAAACACCATATATTTT	CASSGLQGRNTIYF
TRBV6-5	.	.	TRBJ2-2	11	TGTGCCGGGAGGATGATGGGGGAGCTGTTTTTT	CAGRMMGELFF
TRBV13	.	TRBD1	TRBJ2-7	15	TGTGCCAGCAGCTTAGGAGGGACAGGGGGTTACGAGCAGTACTTC	CASSLGGTGGYEQYF
TRBV19	.	TRBD2	TRBJ2-1	16	TGTGCCAGTAGTCCCGGCATAGCGGGGGGGCGATACGAGCAGTTCTTC	CASSPGIAGGRYEQFF
TRBV7-2	.	.	TRBJ1-4	15	TGTGCCAGCAGCTTTGGAGCTTTCCCGACGGAAAAACTGTTTTTT	CASSFGAFPTEKLFF
TRBV12-3/TRBV12-4	.	TRBD1	TRBJ2-3	13	TGTGCCAGCAGTTTAGTCAGGGGGCCTACGCAGTATTTT	CASSLVRGPTQYF
TRBV29-1	.	.	TRBJ1-2	12	TGCAGCGCTACGGTCCGCACGGATGGCTACACCTTC	CSATVRTDGYTF
TRBV2	.	.	TRBJ1-5	13	TGTGCCAGCAGTGGACAGTTAAATCAGCCCCAGCATTTT	CASSGQLNQPQHF
TRBV14	.	.	TRBJ2-2	17	TGTGCCAGCAGCCAAGAGGCGGGCACCGAGTTCACCGGGGAGCTGTTTTTT	CASSQEAGTEFTGELFF
TRBV7-2	.	.	TRBJ2-3	18	TGTGCCAGCAGCTTAGATGGGCGCAGCTTCGCCAGCACAGATACGCAGTATTTT	CASSLDGRSFASTDTQYF